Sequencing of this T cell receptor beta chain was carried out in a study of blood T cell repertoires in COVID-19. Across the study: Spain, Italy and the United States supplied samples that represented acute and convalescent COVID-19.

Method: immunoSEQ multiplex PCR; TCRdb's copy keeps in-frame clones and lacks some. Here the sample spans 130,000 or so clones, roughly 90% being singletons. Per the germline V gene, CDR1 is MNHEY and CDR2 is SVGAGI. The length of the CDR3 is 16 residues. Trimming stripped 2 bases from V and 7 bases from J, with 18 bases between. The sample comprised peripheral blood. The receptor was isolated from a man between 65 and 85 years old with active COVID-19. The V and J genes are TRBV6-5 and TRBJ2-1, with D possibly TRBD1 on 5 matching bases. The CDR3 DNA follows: TGTGCCAGCAGTTACGTTTCAGGGTCCGGGTTTAATGAGCAGTTCTTC. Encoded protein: CASSYVSGSGFNEQFF.